The 14 T cell receptor beta chains listed next were all sequenced from one sample in a study of blood T cells in healthy people across ages. Next came a second PCR, run for roughly 7 to 12 cycles, which used a sample-barcoded 5' primer along with a J-beta primer mix. From the 5' RACE reads, TCRdb called clonotypes with MiXCR, one entry per CDR3 protein. This sample has approximately 700,000 distinct CDR3 sequences, with roughly 30% found just once. The sample was blood. Source of these receptors: a woman older than 75 in good health.

This clonotype was detected ten times or more. The V gene is TRBV27, the J gene TRBJ2-5; the D gene is possibly TRBD1 (6 bases). The V gene lost 3 bases and the J gene lost 5 bases, with 13 bases spanning the gap. Germline CDR1 reads MNHEY; CDR2 reads SMNVEV (reference sequence). The CDR3 totals 14 residues. In DNA form, the CDR3 reads TGTGCCAGCAGTTTGTGGGGGCATGGGGAGACCCAGTACTTC. Its protein is CASSLWGHGETQYF.

The rearrangement uses TRBV20-1 and TRBJ2-5, with D uncertain. Trimming took 1 base from V and 2 from J, leaving 11 bases between them. CDR1 DFQATT and CDR2 SNEGSKA come from the germline V gene (reference sequence). The CDR3 has 14 amino acids. The CDR3 DNA follows: TGCAGTGCTAGAGGGAGCCCCTTACAAGAGACCCAGTACTTC. Encoded protein: CSARGSPLQETQYF.

In regard to this clonotype: It may be a read error: a sequence one base away is much more abundant. The chain recombines TRBV20-1 with TRBJ2-5; 7 bases are shared with TRBD1. This CDR3 contains 13 residues. J was trimmed by 3 bases and V by 6 bases; bases with no gene match: 7. Germline lookup yields CDR1 DFQATT and CDR2 SNEGSKA (reference sequence). Here the CDR3 DNA reads TGCAGTGCAGAGCAGCAGGGGGAAGAGACCCAGTACTTC. Translating gives CSAEQQGEETQYF.

The table lists this clonotype with many counts. V gene TRBV7-2 combines with J gene TRBJ1-5; D is ambiguous. Trimming shortened V by 9 bases and J by 4 bases, and 13 bases separated the two germline ends. Germline V CDR1 and CDR2: SGHTA, FQGNSA. This CDR3 is 13 amino acids long. CDR3 nucleotide sequence: TGTGCCAGTTCCCTGTCGGGGAATCAGCCCCAGCATTTT. It yields the protein CASSLSGNQPQHF.

This clonotype was detected many times. This rearrangement joins TRBV11-1 to TRBJ2-7, with a tentative D call TRBD2 (6 bases). V dropped 5 bases and J dropped 5 bases, with 13 bases sitting between them. CDR3 size: 13 residues. CDR1 SGHAT and CDR2 FQDESV come from the germline V gene (reference sequence). CDR3 loop: CASSPGGSDEQYF. The DNA for the CDR3 is TGTGCCAGCAGCCCTGGGGGGAGTGACGAGCAGTACTTC.

Here the CDR3 DNA reads TGTGCCAGCACCGGACGGGTTGCGGGGGAGACCCAGTACTTC. This gives the protein CASTGRVAGETQYF. V usage is TRBV12-3 or TRBV12-4 and J usage is TRBJ2-5, with D tentatively TRBD2 (6 bases). Trimming pared 7 bases from V and 5 bases from J, leaving 17 bases between. The CDR3 covers 14 residues.

The chain uses TRBV11-2 and TRBJ1-3; no definite D call. Germline CDR1 SGHAT, CDR2 FQNNGV. This CDR3 contains 18 residues. The V and J ends lost 5 bases and 0 bases respectively, with 20 bases between them. CDR3 coding DNA: TGTGCCAGCAGCCTCTCTCGATTAACTGTTACCTCTGGAAACACCATATATTTT. It encodes CASSLSRLTVTSGNTIYF.

As for this clonotype: This may come from a read error, since a much larger clone is one base off. V usage is TRBV10-3 and J usage is TRBJ2-1, with TRBD2 matching 7 bases. Near its end, the DNA agrees better with TRBJ2-7, so the J call may be wrong. This CDR3 is built from 14 residues. Germline V gene data show CDR1 as ENHRY and CDR2 as SYGVKD. CDR3 protein: CATIAGGSYNEQYF. The DNA for the CDR3 is TGTGCCACTATAGCGGGCGGCTCCTACAATGAGCAGTACTTC.

Worth noting for this clonotype: One end of the junction fails to match germline, which may point to a read error. This CDR3 is CSAGVPRGQVNSPLHF. In DNA, the CDR3 is TGCAGTGCTGGAGTTCCCCGGGGACAGGTTAATTCGCCCCTCCACTTT. This chain uses TRBV20-1 with TRBJ1-6, with 8 bases matching TRBD1. Germline CDR1 and CDR2: DFQATT and SNEGSKA (reference sequence). CDR3 length: 16 amino acids.

This clonotype was detected a few times. This may stem from a read error, because a much larger clone lies one nucleotide away. The chain is built from TRBV4-3 and TRBJ1-1; D gene uncertain. Trimming cost V 0 bases and J 0 bases, with 11 bases left between them. The CDR3 is 16 amino acids. CDR1 is LGHNA, CDR2 YSLEER, per germline. In DNA form, the CDR3 reads TGCGCCAGCAGCCAAGAGTTTGAGTTCATGAACACTGAAGCTTTCTTT. It codes for CASSQEFEFMNTEAFF.

This clonotype has ten or more counts. The chain links TRBV2 to TRBJ2-3, with TRBD2 as a possible D gene (7 bases). Germline CDR1 SNHLY, CDR2 FYNNEI. CDR3 size: 15 residues. V lost 8 bases, J lost 6 bases, and 21 bases lay in between. As DNA, the CDR3 is TGTGCCAGCTCCTACGATCGGGGGGCTATGGATACGCAGTATTTT. As protein: CASSYDRGAMDTQYF.

Points on this clonotype: Just one base apart from a much larger clone, this may be a read error. The chain employs TRBV4-2 and TRBJ2-1, with D perhaps matching TRBD2 (5 bases). In germline, CDR1 is LGHNA, CDR2 YNFKEQ. With 0 bases removed from V and 5 bases from J, the gap between germline ends came to 11 bases. The CDR3 runs to 15 residues. The CDR3 DNA is TGTGCCAGCAGCCAAGAGCATGGACTTGACAATGAGCAGTTCTTC. The encoded protein is CASSQEHGLDNEQFF.

As to this clonotype: This could be a read error, since a much larger clone is one nucleotide away. This chain joins TRBV5-5 and TRBJ2-7; D is perhaps TRBD2 (5 bases). The V gene lost 4 bases and the J gene lost 7 bases, with 18 bases spanning the gap. CDR3 length equals 14 residues. Germline values: CDR1 SGHKS, CDR2 YYEKEE (reference sequence). The CDR3 coding sequence is TGTGCCAGCAGCCGGGAAACCTTATACAATGAGCAGTACTTC. This codes for CASSRETLYNEQYF.

The sample holds many counts of this clonotype. This chain links TRBV5-1 with TRBJ1-1; 8 positions match TRBD1. The CDR3 covers 14 residues. After removal of 6 bases from V and 0 bases from J, the junction contained 4 bases not matched to a gene. Per the germline V gene, CDR1 is SGHRS and CDR2 is YFSETQ. The CDR3 DNA is TGCGCCAGCACCTGGGGACAGGTGAACACTGAAGCTTTCTTT. Translated: CASTWGQVNTEAFF.